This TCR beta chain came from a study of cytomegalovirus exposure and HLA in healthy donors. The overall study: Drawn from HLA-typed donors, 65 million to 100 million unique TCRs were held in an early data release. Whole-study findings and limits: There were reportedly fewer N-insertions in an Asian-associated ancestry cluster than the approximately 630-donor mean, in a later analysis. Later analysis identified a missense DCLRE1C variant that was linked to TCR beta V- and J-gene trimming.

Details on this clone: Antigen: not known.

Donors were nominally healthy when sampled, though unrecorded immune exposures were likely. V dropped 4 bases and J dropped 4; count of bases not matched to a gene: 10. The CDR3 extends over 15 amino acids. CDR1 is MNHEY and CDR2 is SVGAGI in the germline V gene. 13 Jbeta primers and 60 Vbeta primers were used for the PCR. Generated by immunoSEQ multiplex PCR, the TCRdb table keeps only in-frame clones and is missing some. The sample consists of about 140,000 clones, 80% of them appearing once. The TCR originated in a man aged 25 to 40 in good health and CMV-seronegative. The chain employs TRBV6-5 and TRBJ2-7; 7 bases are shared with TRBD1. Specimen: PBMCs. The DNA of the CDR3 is TGTGCCAGCAGTTTTTCCGGGACAGCCCAGTACGAGCAGTACTTC. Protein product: CASSFSGTAQYEQYF.